The T cell receptor beta chain described here comes from a study of T cells in localized non-small cell lung cancer. Study observations and caveats: Measurement of T cell clonality placed uninvolved adjacent lung highest, above the level in tumor.

On this clone itself: Its antigen is unidentified.

Germline CDR1 reads SGHNT; CDR2 reads YYREEE (reference sequence). V was clipped by 0 bases and J by 5 bases, with 5 bases between them. The CDR3 runs to 13 residues. Sequencing was performed with immunoSEQ multiplex PCR; in TCRdb, only in-frame clones are kept and a portion is missing. The table has about 25,000 clones, about 86% seen once. The sequencing used peripheral blood, collected before any cancer treatment. The J gene is TRBJ2-2, the V gene TRBV5-4, with D possibly TRBD1 on 5 matching bases. This TCR came from a female donor aged 60 or older with stage I lung adenocarcinoma. CDR3 in DNA: TGTGCCAGCAGCTTGGGACAGACCGGGGAGCTGTTTTTT. Encoded protein: CASSLGQTGELFF. Using reference TRBV5-4 and TRBJ2-2 for the parts outside the CDR3, the full variable domain is ETGVTQSPTHLIKTRGQQVTLRCSSQSGHNTVSWYQQALGQGPQFIFQYYREEENGRGNFPPRFSGLQFPNYSSELNVNALELDDSALYLCASSLGQTGELFFGEGSRLTVL.